This is a list of T cell receptor beta chains from one sample in a study of cytomegalovirus exposure and HLA in healthy donors. Method: immunoSEQ multiplex PCR; TCRdb's copy keeps in-frame clones and lacks some. The sample contains about 190,000 clones, approximately 86% of which appear only once. Source material: PBMCs. The origin of the receptors is a woman between 18 and 29 years old in good health and CMV-seronegative. CDR3s include the opening cysteine and the closing phenylalanine or tryptophan. The order of the fields is CDR3 protein, CDR3 DNA, J gene, D gene, V gene, clone size. A D gene is named only where the DNA matches it firmly. The listing skips clone size in some rows; elsewhere it reads once, few, many or a size class.

cdr3_aa: CASSLDRNTEAFF; cdr3_nt: TGTGCCAGCAGCTTAGATCGGAACACTGAAGCTTTCTTT; j_call: TRBJ1-1; d_call: -; v_call: TRBV7-8; clone_size: -
cdr3_aa: CASSSGGGARGLEEKLFF; cdr3_nt: TGTGCCAGCAGCTCCGGCGGGGGGGCGCGGGGATTAGAGGAAAAACTGTTTTTT; j_call: TRBJ1-4; d_call: -; v_call: TRBV5-4; clone_size: -
cdr3_aa: CSVPDRLSRETNTEAFF; cdr3_nt: TGCAGCGTTCCTGACAGGTTGTCTAGGGAAACGAACACTGAAGCTTTCTTT; j_call: TRBJ1-1; d_call: -; v_call: TRBV29-1; clone_size: -
cdr3_aa: CSVESSWYEQFF; cdr3_nt: TGCAGCGTTGAGTCTAGCTGGTATGAGCAGTTCTTC; j_call: TRBJ2-1; d_call: -; v_call: TRBV29-1; clone_size: -
cdr3_aa: CASSLNPPLEDFSQGTQYF; cdr3_nt: TGCGCCAGCAGCCTAAACCCCCCTCTTGAGGACTTCAGCCAAGGGACCCAGTACTTC; j_call: TRBJ2-5; d_call: -; v_call: TRBV4-1; clone_size: -
cdr3_aa: CASSQGVNTEAFF; cdr3_nt: TGTGCCAGCAGTCAGGGGGTGAACACTGAAGCTTTCTTT; j_call: TRBJ1-1; d_call: TRBD1; v_call: TRBV2; clone_size: -
cdr3_aa: CASSYSGTGLYEQYF; cdr3_nt: TGTGCCAGCAGTTACTCGGGGACAGGGTTATACGAGCAGTACTTC; j_call: TRBJ2-7; d_call: TRBD1; v_call: TRBV6-5; clone_size: -
cdr3_aa: CASSLTGGPGNTIYF; cdr3_nt: TGTGCCAGCAGTCTAACAGGGGGGCCTGGAAACACCATATATTTT; j_call: TRBJ1-3; d_call: TRBD1; v_call: TRBV2; clone_size: -
cdr3_aa: CASSLVVRNNEQFF; cdr3_nt: TGTGCCAGCAGCTTAGTGGTCAGAAACAATGAGCAGTTCTTC; j_call: TRBJ2-1; d_call: -; v_call: TRBV7-2; clone_size: once
cdr3_aa: CSGYINSYGYTF; cdr3_nt: TGCAGCGGGTATATTAACAGCTATGGCTACACCTTC; j_call: TRBJ1-2; d_call: -; v_call: TRBV29-1; clone_size: -
cdr3_aa: CSVERGAGTEAFF; cdr3_nt: TGCAGCGTTGAAAGAGGCGCGGGGACTGAAGCTTTCTTT; j_call: TRBJ1-1; d_call: -; v_call: TRBV29-1; clone_size: -
cdr3_aa: CASSSNSLNTEAFF; cdr3_nt: TGTGCCAGCAGTTCGAACAGCCTGAACACTGAAGCTTTCTTT; j_call: TRBJ1-1; d_call: -; v_call: TRBV28; clone_size: few
cdr3_aa: CAWSSRFGVYNEQFF; cdr3_nt: TGTGCCTGGTCTAGCAGGTTCGGCGTTTACAATGAGCAGTTCTTC; j_call: TRBJ2-1; d_call: -; v_call: TRBV30; clone_size: -
cdr3_aa: CASSPTGDNEKLFF; cdr3_nt: TGTGCCAGCAGTCCGACAGGGGATAATGAAAAACTGTTTTTT; j_call: TRBJ1-4; d_call: TRBD1; v_call: TRBV27; clone_size: -
cdr3_aa: CATPGQGPLNTGELFF; cdr3_nt: TGTGCCACCCCGGGACAGGGGCCTTTGAACACCGGGGAGCTGTTTTTT; j_call: TRBJ2-2; d_call: TRBD1; v_call: TRBV2; clone_size: -
cdr3_aa: CASSTWDRVIVSNQPQHF; cdr3_nt: TGTGCCAGTAGTACCTGGGACAGGGTGATTGTTAGCAATCAGCCCCAGCATTTT; j_call: TRBJ1-5; d_call: TRBD1; v_call: TRBV19; clone_size: -
cdr3_aa: CASSQPTGPNEKLFF; cdr3_nt: TGTGCCAGCAGCCAACCGACAGGGCCAAATGAAAAACTGTTTTTT; j_call: TRBJ1-4; d_call: TRBD1; v_call: TRBV4-2; clone_size: -
cdr3_aa: CASSVGQGAGNTIYF; cdr3_nt: TGTGCCAGCAGCGTTGGACAGGGGGCTGGAAACACCATATATTTT; j_call: TRBJ1-3; d_call: TRBD1; v_call: TRBV9; clone_size: -
cdr3_aa: CASSVDRGHGYTF; cdr3_nt: TGTGCCAGCAGCGTAGATCGAGGGCATGGCTACACCTTC; j_call: TRBJ1-2; d_call: -; v_call: TRBV9; clone_size: -
cdr3_aa: CASSRDRVDTEAFF; cdr3_nt: TGCGCCAGCAGTCGGGACAGGGTTGATACTGAAGCTTTCTTT; j_call: TRBJ1-1; d_call: TRBD1; v_call: TRBV10-1; clone_size: -
cdr3_aa: CASSLAARNNYGYTF; cdr3_nt: TGTGCCAGCAGCTTAGCGGCCAGGAATAACTATGGCTACACCTTC; j_call: TRBJ1-2; d_call: -; v_call: TRBV7-9; clone_size: once
cdr3_aa: CASSEGQGGETQYF; cdr3_nt: TGTGCCAGCAGCGAGGGACAGGGCGGGGAGACCCAGTACTTC; j_call: TRBJ2-5; d_call: TRBD1; v_call: TRBV9; clone_size: -
cdr3_aa: CASSGLLNEQFF; cdr3_nt: TGTGCCAGCAGTGGCTTGCTCAATGAGCAGTTCTTC; j_call: TRBJ2-1; d_call: -; v_call: TRBV7-8; clone_size: -
cdr3_aa: CASSRDREETQYF; cdr3_nt: TGCGCCAGCAGTCGAGACAGGGAAGAGACCCAGTACTTC; j_call: TRBJ2-5; d_call: TRBD1; v_call: TRBV4-3; clone_size: -
cdr3_aa: CASASTGTIYEQYF; cdr3_nt: TGTGCCAGCGCCTCGACAGGGACAATCTACGAGCAGTACTTC; j_call: TRBJ2-7; d_call: TRBD1; v_call: TRBV6-5; clone_size: -
cdr3_aa: CASSYGDRGTEAFF; cdr3_nt: TGTGCCAGCAGTTACGGGGACAGGGGTACTGAAGCTTTCTTT; j_call: TRBJ1-1; d_call: TRBD1; v_call: TRBV6-5; clone_size: -
cdr3_aa: CASIPGTGAGNTIYF; cdr3_nt: TGTGCCAGCATACCCGGGACAGGGGCGGGAAACACCATATATTTT; j_call: TRBJ1-3; d_call: TRBD1; v_call: TRBV6-6; clone_size: -
cdr3_aa: CASSLEGLNAGELFF; cdr3_nt: TGCGCCAGCAGCTTGGAAGGACTCAACGCCGGGGAGCTGTTTTTT; j_call: TRBJ2-2; d_call: -; v_call: TRBV5-1; clone_size: few
cdr3_aa: CASTWGGGVTDTQYF; cdr3_nt: TGTGCCAGCACTTGGGGGGGAGGCGTCACAGATACGCAGTATTTT; j_call: TRBJ2-3; d_call: TRBD2; v_call: TRBV5-4; clone_size: -
cdr3_aa: CSAPASYEQYF; cdr3_nt: TGCAGTGCCCCAGCGTCCTACGAGCAGTACTTC; j_call: TRBJ2-7; d_call: -; v_call: TRBV20-1; clone_size: -
cdr3_aa: CASSHQDTWEATGELFF; cdr3_nt: TGTGCCAGCAGCCACCAAGATACGTGGGAGGCCACCGGGGAGCTGTTTTTT; j_call: TRBJ2-2; d_call: -; v_call: TRBV11-2; clone_size: -